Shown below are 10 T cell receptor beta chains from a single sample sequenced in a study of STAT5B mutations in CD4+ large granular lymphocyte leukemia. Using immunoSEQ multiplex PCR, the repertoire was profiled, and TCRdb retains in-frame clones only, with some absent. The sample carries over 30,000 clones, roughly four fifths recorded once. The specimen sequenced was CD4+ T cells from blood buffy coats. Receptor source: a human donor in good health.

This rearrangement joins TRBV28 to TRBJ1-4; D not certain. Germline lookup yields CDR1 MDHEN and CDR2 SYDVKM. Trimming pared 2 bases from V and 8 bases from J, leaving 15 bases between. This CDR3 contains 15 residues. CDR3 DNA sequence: TGTGCCAGCAGTTTACGTTACAGACGAGAGGAAAAACTGTTTTTT. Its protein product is CASSLRYRREEKLFF. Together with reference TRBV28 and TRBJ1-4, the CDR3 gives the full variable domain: DVKVTQSSRYLVKRTGEKVFLECVQDMDHENMFWYRQDPGLGLRLIYFSYDVKMKEKGDIPEGYSVSREKKERFSLILESASTNQTSMYLCASSLRYRREEKLFFGSGTQLSVL.

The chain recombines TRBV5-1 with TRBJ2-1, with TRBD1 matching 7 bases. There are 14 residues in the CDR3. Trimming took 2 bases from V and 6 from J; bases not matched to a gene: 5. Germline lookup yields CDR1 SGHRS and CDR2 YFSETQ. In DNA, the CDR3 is TGCGCCAGCAGCTTTGGGACAGTACTCAATGAGCAGTTCTTC. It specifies CASSFGTVLNEQFF.

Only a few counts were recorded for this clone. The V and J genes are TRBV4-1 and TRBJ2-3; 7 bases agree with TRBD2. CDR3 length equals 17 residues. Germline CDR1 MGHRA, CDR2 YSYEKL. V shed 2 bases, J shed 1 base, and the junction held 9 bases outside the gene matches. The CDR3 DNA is TGCGCCAGCAGCCAACGATTCGTACTAGCGCGCACAGATACGCAGTATTTT. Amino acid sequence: CASSQRFVLARTDTQYF.

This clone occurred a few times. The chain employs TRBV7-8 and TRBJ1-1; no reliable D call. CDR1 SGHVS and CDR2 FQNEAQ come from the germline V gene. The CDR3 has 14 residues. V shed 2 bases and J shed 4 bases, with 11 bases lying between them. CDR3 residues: CASSLQDTGTEAFF. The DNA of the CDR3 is TGTGCCAGCAGCTTACAGGATACGGGCACTGAAGCTTTCTTT.

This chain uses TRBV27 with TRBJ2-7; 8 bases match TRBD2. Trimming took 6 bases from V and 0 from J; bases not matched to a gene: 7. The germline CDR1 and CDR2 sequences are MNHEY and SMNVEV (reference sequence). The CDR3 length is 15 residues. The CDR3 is CASSSPGLVSYEQYF. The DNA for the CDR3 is TGTGCCAGCAGCTCCCCGGGACTAGTCTCCTACGAGCAGTACTTC.

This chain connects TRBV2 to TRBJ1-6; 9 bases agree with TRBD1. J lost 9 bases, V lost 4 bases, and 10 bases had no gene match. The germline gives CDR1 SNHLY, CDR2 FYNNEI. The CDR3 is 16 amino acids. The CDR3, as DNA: TGTGCCAGCAGTGCCCCGGGACAGGGTGAACGTTCACCCCTCCACTTT. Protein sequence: CASSAPGQGERSPLHF.

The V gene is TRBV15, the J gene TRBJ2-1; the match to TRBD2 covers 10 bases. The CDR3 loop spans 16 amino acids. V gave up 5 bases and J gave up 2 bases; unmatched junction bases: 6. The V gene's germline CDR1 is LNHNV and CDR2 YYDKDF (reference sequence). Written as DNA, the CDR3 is TGTGCCACCAGCGGCAGGACTAGCGGAACCTACAATGAGCAGTTCTTC. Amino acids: CATSGRTSGTYNEQFF.

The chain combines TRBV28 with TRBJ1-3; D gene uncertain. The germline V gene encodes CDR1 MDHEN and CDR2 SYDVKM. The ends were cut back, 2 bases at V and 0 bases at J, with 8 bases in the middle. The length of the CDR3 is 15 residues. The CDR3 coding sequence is TGTGCCAGCAGTTTACCGGGCAGCTCTGGAAACACCATATATTTT. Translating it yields CASSLPGSSGNTIYF.

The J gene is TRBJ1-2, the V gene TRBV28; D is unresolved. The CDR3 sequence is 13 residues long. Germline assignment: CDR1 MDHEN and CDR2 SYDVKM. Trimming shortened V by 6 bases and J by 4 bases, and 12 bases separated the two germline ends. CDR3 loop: CASRTRFRYGYTF. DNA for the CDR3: TGTGCCAGCAGGACGAGGTTCCGCTATGGCTACACCTTC.

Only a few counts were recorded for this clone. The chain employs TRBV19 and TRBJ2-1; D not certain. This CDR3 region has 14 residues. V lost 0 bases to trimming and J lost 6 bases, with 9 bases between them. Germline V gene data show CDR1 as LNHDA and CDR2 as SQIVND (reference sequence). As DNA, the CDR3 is TGTGCCAGTAGTATAGATCCCGGCCTCAATGAGCAGTTCTTC. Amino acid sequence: CASSIDPGLNEQFF.